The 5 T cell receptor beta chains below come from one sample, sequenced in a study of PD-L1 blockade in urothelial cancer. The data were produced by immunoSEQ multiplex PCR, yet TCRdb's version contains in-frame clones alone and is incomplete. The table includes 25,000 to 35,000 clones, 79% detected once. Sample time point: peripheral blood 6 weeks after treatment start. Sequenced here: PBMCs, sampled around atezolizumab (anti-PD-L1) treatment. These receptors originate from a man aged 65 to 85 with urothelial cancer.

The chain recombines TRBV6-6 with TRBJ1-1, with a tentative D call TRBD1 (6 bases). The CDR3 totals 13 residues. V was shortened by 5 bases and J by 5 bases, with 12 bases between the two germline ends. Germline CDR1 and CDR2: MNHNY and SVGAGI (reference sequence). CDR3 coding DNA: TGTGCCAGCAGTCCCGGACAGATGACTGAAGCTTTCTTT. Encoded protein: CASSPGQMTEAFF.

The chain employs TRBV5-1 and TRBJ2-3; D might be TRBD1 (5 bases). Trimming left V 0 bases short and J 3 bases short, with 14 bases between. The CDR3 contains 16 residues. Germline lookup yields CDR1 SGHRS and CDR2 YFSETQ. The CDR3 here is CASSLGQGGITDTQYF. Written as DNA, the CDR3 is TGCGCCAGCAGCTTGGGGCAGGGTGGTATAACAGATACGCAGTATTTT.

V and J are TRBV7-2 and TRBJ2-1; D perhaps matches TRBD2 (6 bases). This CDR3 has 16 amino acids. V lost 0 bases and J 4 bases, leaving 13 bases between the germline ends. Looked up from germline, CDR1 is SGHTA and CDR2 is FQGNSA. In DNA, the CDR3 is TGTGCCAGCAGCTTAGCGGCGGGGCCCCAATACAATGAGCAGTTCTTC. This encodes CASSLAAGPQYNEQFF.

CDR3 sequence reads: CASSSPYYEQYF. CDR3 DNA sequence: TGTGCCAGCAGTTCCCCCTACTACGAGCAGTACTTC. This rearrangement joins TRBV28 to TRBJ2-7; no reliable D call. Between the trimmed V and J ends, which lost 4 bases and 3 bases, there was a span of 7 bases. Per germline, CDR1 MDHEN and CDR2 SYDVKM. The CDR3 contains 12 residues.

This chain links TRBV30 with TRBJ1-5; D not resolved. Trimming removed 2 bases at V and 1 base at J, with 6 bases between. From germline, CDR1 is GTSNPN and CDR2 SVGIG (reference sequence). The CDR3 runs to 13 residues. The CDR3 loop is CAWSRQSNQPQHF. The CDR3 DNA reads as TGTGCCTGGAGTCGACAAAGCAATCAGCCCCAGCATTTT.